The 16 T cell receptor beta chains below all came from one sample that was sequenced in a study of blood T cell repertoires in COVID-19. TCRdb keeps only in-frame clones here, not all; method: immunoSEQ multiplex PCR. This table has about 150,000 clones, approximately 80% appearing once. Sequenced sample: peripheral blood. The origin of the receptors is a man aged 60 to 75 with active or convalescent COVID-19.

The chain uses TRBV29-1 and TRBJ1-1, with 12 bases aligning to TRBD1. The CDR3 is made up of 14 amino acids. Germline CDR1 reads SQVTM; CDR2 reads ANQGSEA. Trimming removed 7 bases from V and 4 bases from J; junction bases left unmatched: 7. For the CDR3, the DNA is TGCAGCGCCCTGGGACAGGGGGCGGCCACTGAAGCTTTCTTT. Its protein product is CSALGQGAATEAFF.

This rearrangement joins TRBV30 to TRBJ2-3, with D unclear. Trimming cost V 0 bases and J 2 bases, with 12 bases left between them. Germline loops: CDR1 GTSNPN, CDR2 SVGIG (reference sequence). CDR3 length equals 15 residues. CDR3 protein: CAWSVDLRHTDTQYF. The CDR3 DNA reads TGTGCCTGGAGTGTAGATCTGCGGCACACAGATACGCAGTATTTT.

The J gene is TRBJ1-5, the V gene TRBV20-1; 7 nucleotides line up with TRBD1. The CDR3 has 14 residues. Unmatched junction bases numbered 7, after V lost 3 bases and J lost 5 bases. From germline, CDR1 is DFQATT and CDR2 SNEGSKA (reference sequence). CDR3 nucleotides: TGCAGTGCTAGTGGTGGCAGGGGGTATCAGCCCCAGCATTTT. It specifies CSASGGRGYQPQHF.

In this sample, this clone turned up once. The chain joins TRBV29-1 to TRBJ1-2; maybe TRBD1 (5 bases). The V gene lost 7 bases and the J gene lost 1 base, with 13 bases spanning the gap. The CDR3 runs to 13 residues. CDR1 SQVTM and CDR2 ANQGSEA come from the germline V gene. The CDR3 region has the DNA TGCAGCGCCACCCCGGGACTTAACTATGGCTACACCTTC. Translation gives CSATPGLNYGYTF. Filled out from reference TRBV29-1 and TRBJ1-2, the complete variable domain reads SAVISQKPSRDICQRGTSLTIQCQVDSQVTMMFWYRQQPGQSLTLIATANQGSEATYESGFVIDKFPISRPNLTFSTLTVSNMSPEDSSIYLCSATPGLNYGYTFGSGTRLTVV.

The genes are TRBV5-1 and TRBJ2-7; 10 bases map to TRBD2. CDR1 is SGHRS and CDR2 is YFSETQ in the germline V gene. This CDR3 has 13 residues. J lost 4 bases, V lost 5 bases, and 3 bases had no gene match. The CDR3 spells CASRASGSYEQYF. CDR3 coding DNA: TGCGCCAGCAGGGCTAGCGGGAGTTACGAGCAGTACTTC.

The CDR3 DNA is TGTGCCAGTAGTGGGCCGGGTCTGGGGGGGGAGCAGTTCTTC. It codes for CASSGPGLGGEQFF. The chain links TRBV19 to TRBJ2-1, with 7 bases lining up with TRBD2. Trimming at V came to 5 bases and at J to 10 bases, leaving 11 bases not matched to a gene. This CDR3 spans 14 amino acids. Germline lookup yields CDR1 LNHDA and CDR2 SQIVND (reference sequence).

The CDR3: CASSATPGNTGELFF. Here the CDR3 DNA reads TGTGCCAGCAGTGCCACCCCAGGGAACACCGGGGAGCTGTTTTTT. The genes are TRBV6-2 or TRBV6-3 and TRBJ2-2; D ambiguous. The V gene's germline CDR1 is MNHEY and CDR2 SVGEGT. The germline V and J ends were trimmed by 5 bases and 1 base, with 11 bases remaining between them. The CDR3 covers 15 residues.

This sequence joins TRBV28 and TRBJ2-5; 7 positions agree with TRBD2. Trimming at V came to 6 bases and at J to 2 bases, leaving 3 bases not matched to a gene. The CDR3 runs to 13 residues. Per the germline V gene, CDR1 is MDHEN and CDR2 is SYDVKM. The CDR3 DNA reads TGTGCCAGCAGGCCGGGACTACAAGAGACCCAGTACTTC. Its protein product is CASRPGLQETQYF.

The genes are TRBV30 and TRBJ1-2; a weak D match, TRBD1 (6 bases). Trimming removed 4 bases from V and 4 bases from J, with 10 bases in between. This CDR3 spans 12 amino acids. Germline CDR1 is GTSNPN and CDR2 is SVGIG (reference sequence). CDR3 in DNA: TGTGCCTGGACACAGGGAGTCTATGGCTACACCTTC. Protein product: CAWTQGVYGYTF.

The chain combines TRBV29-1 with TRBJ2-5; 10 bases map to TRBD1. The germline V gene has CDR1 SQVTM and CDR2 ANQGSEA. V gave up 7 bases and J gave up 2 bases; unmatched junction bases: 13. This CDR3 contains 16 residues. The CDR3 DNA sequence: TGCAGCGCCCATTCCGGGACAGGGGTGCTTCAAGAGACCCAGTACTTC. As protein: CSAHSGTGVLQETQYF.

The rearrangement links TRBV6-5 to TRBJ2-7; the match to TRBD1 covers 7 bases. The CDR3 loop spans 13 amino acids. Germline V lookup: CDR1 MNHEY, CDR2 SVGAGI. The trim removed 7 bases at V and 1 base at J, leaving 4 bases unmatched. CDR3 nucleotides: TGTGCCAGCACCCGGGGACAGTCCTACGAGCAGTACTTC. Translation: CASTRGQSYEQYF.

This rearrangement joins TRBV18 to TRBJ1-4; D perhaps matches TRBD1 (5 bases). The germline V gene encodes CDR1 KGHSH and CDR2 LQKENI. The length of the CDR3 is 15 residues. V gave up 5 bases and J gave up 2 bases, with 12 bases separating them. The CDR3 DNA is TGTGCCAGCTCAGAACTCCAGGGCACTAATGAAAAACTGTTTTTT. Amino acids: CASSELQGTNEKLFF.

The chain uses TRBV18 and TRBJ2-1; TRBD1 matches at 7 bases. The J segment lost 6 bases and the V segment lost 1 base, leaving 6 bases of the junction unmatched. Germline assignment: CDR1 KGHSH and CDR2 LQKENI. The CDR3 runs 15 residues. CDR3 sequence (DNA): TGTGCCAGCTCACCACAGGGGGCCGTCAGCAATGAGCAGTTCTTC. Translating it yields CASSPQGAVSNEQFF.

V gene TRBV5-6 combines with J gene TRBJ1-5; D not certain. Looked up from germline, CDR1 is SGHDT and CDR2 is YYEEEE. This CDR3 is 16 amino acids long. The germline V and J ends were trimmed by 4 bases and 3 bases, with 17 bases remaining between them. The CDR3 region has the DNA TGTGCCAGCAGCCGCCTTGAGGGCCTAACCAATCAGCCCCAGCATTTT. Protein product: CASSRLEGLTNQPQHF.

This rearrangement joins TRBV30 to TRBJ1-5; 8 nucleotides line up with TRBD1. The trim removed 4 bases at V and 5 bases at J, leaving 1 base unmatched. This CDR3 has 12 residues. Germline V CDR1 and CDR2: GTSNPN, SVGIG (reference sequence). CDR3 coding DNA: TGTGCCTGGAAACAGGGGGATCAGCCCCAGCATTTT. Translation: CAWKQGDQPQHF.

The chain employs TRBV12-3 or TRBV12-4 and TRBJ2-7; the match to TRBD1 covers 7 bases. Germline trimming cut 4 bases from V and 3 bases from J; bases unmatched to any gene: 3. This CDR3 has 13 amino acids. The DNA for the CDR3 is TGTGCCAGCAGTTACCGGGACAGCTACGAGCAGTACTTC. This translates into CASSYRDSYEQYF.